This T cell receptor beta chain was recovered during a study of cytomegalovirus exposure and HLA in healthy donors. Study-wide results and caveats: As a later analysis showed, a missense DCLRE1C variant was linked to trimming of TCR beta V- and J-genes. Follow-up analysis found HLA locus-dependent TCR association rates, highest for DRB1 and lowest for HLA-C. Some public TCRs appeared in many individuals, while most sequences were rare.

Germline CDR1 reads MNHNS; CDR2 reads SASEGT. The CDR3 is 19 residues long. V lost 4 bases and J lost 2; bases outside the gene matches: 17. On this clone: Its antigen is not identified.

The PCR ran on 60 Vbeta and 13 Jbeta primers. This table comes from immunoSEQ multiplex PCR, and its TCRdb copy is limited to in-frame clones, with some not included. This sample carries under 200,000 clones, 80% to 90% of them seen once, and the ten largest clones take about 7.7%. The chain joins TRBV6-1 to TRBJ1-5; 7 bases map to TRBD1. The sample consisted of PBMCs. The source is a young woman in good health and CMV-seropositive. The CDR3: CASSVLGRGFLRGNQPQHF. For the CDR3, the DNA is TGTGCCAGCAGTGTACTTGGCAGGGGGTTCCTTAGGGGCAATCAGCCCCAGCATTTT.